Listed below are T cell receptor beta chains from one sample, sequenced in a study of blood T cell repertoires in COVID-19. TCRdb's table, derived via immunoSEQ multiplex PCR, lists solely in-frame clones and lacks some. Seen here are fewer than 200,000 clones, more than 80% observed once, and the top ten hold about 12%. Sequenced material: PBMCs or T cells enriched from blood (not recorded which). Every receptor here comes from a man aged 50-60 years who had recovered from COVID-19. Each CDR3 is given with its conserved first and last residue. D genes are given only for firm matches. The size entry is marked missing in some rows and otherwise reads once, few, many or a size class.

V gene: TRBV7-2
D gene: TRBD2
clone size: NA
J gene: TRBJ2-3
CDR3 protein: CASSLGLNVRGGTDTQYF
CDR3 DNA: TGTGCCAGCAGCTTAGGTCTCAACGTGCGGGGGGGCACAGATACGCAGTATTTT

V gene: TRBV9
D gene: NA
clone size: NA
J gene: TRBJ2-3
CDR3 protein: CASSVDLSTDTQYF
CDR3 DNA: TGTGCCAGCAGCGTAGATCTTAGCACAGATACGCAGTATTTT

V gene: TRBV6-5
D gene: TRBD2
clone size: NA
J gene: TRBJ2-5
CDR3 protein: CASSPSGLAGETQYF
CDR3 DNA: TGTGCCAGCAGTCCATCGGGACTAGCGGGAGAGACCCAGTACTTC

V gene: TRBV19
D gene: NA
clone size: NA
J gene: TRBJ1-1
CDR3 protein: CASRSEGLNTEAFF
CDR3 DNA: TGTGCCAGTAGAAGCGAGGGCTTGAACACTGAAGCTTTCTTT

V gene: TRBV5-8
D gene: NA
clone size: NA
J gene: TRBJ1-5
CDR3 protein: CASSVVSPYQPQHF
CDR3 DNA: TGTGCCAGCAGCGTGGTTTCTCCGTATCAGCCCCAGCATTTT

V gene: TRBV25-1
D gene: NA
clone size: NA
J gene: TRBJ2-3
CDR3 protein: CASSEFRGSTDTQYF
CDR3 DNA: TGTGCCAGCAGTGAATTTAGGGGTAGCACAGATACGCAGTATTTT

V gene: TRBV5-4
D gene: TRBD2
clone size: NA
J gene: TRBJ2-1
CDR3 protein: CASSLGSSGVYNEQFF
CDR3 DNA: TGTGCCAGCAGCTTGGGAAGTAGCGGGGTTTACAATGAGCAGTTCTTC

V gene: TRBV15
D gene: NA
clone size: once
J gene: TRBJ2-3
CDR3 protein: CATSRTRSGEKSTDTQYF
CDR3 DNA: TGTGCCACCAGCAGAACCCGCAGCGGAGAGAAGAGCACAGATACGCAGTATTTT

V gene: TRBV29-1
D gene: NA
clone size: NA
J gene: TRBJ1-2
CDR3 protein: CSVVGDIFVSYGYTF
CDR3 DNA: TGCAGCGTTGTAGGGGACATATTTGTCTCCTATGGCTACACCTTC

V gene: TRBV4-1
D gene: NA
clone size: NA
J gene: TRBJ1-1
CDR3 protein: CASSQYPGSGTEAFF
CDR3 DNA: TGCGCCAGCAGCCAATACCCAGGGTCGGGCACTGAAGCTTTCTTT

V gene: TRBV3-1/TRBV3-2
D gene: TRBD1
clone size: NA
J gene: TRBJ1-2
CDR3 protein: CASSNLLTGGDGYTF
CDR3 DNA: TGTGCCAGCAGCAACCTATTAACAGGGGGCGATGGCTACACCTTC

V gene: TRBV7-9
D gene: NA
clone size: NA
J gene: TRBJ1-6
CDR3 protein: CASRLGASYNSPLHF
CDR3 DNA: TGTGCCAGCAGACTTGGGGCCTCCTATAATTCACCCCTCCACTTT

V gene: TRBV7-8
D gene: TRBD2
clone size: few
J gene: TRBJ2-7
CDR3 protein: CASSQGLAGGLSSYEQYF
CDR3 DNA: TGTGCCAGCAGCCAGGGACTAGCGGGGGGCCTTAGCTCCTACGAGCAGTACTTC

V gene: TRBV18
D gene: TRBD1
clone size: few
J gene: TRBJ2-7
CDR3 protein: CASSPMGQGSGEQYF
CDR3 DNA: TGTGCCAGCTCACCAATGGGACAGGGGTCGGGCGAGCAGTACTTC

V gene: TRBV2
D gene: NA
clone size: NA
J gene: TRBJ2-2
CDR3 protein: CASSVRGTGELFF
CDR3 DNA: TGTGCCAGCAGTGTCAGGGGCACCGGGGAGCTGTTTTTT

V gene: TRBV6-6
D gene: TRBD2
clone size: NA
J gene: TRBJ2-1
CDR3 protein: CASSSGLGNNEQFF
CDR3 DNA: TGTGCCAGCAGTTCGGGACTAGGAAACAATGAGCAGTTCTTC

V gene: TRBV5-1
D gene: NA
clone size: NA
J gene: TRBJ2-7
CDR3 protein: CASSGGPPYEQYF
CDR3 DNA: TGCGCCAGCAGCGGCGGGCCTCCCTACGAGCAGTACTTC

V gene: TRBV12-5
D gene: TRBD2
clone size: NA
J gene: TRBJ2-2
CDR3 protein: CASGLTSGDLLPTRELFF
CDR3 DNA: TGTGCTAGTGGCCTGACTAGCGGGGATCTACTTCCCACCCGGGAGCTGTTTTTT

V gene: TRBV7-2
D gene: TRBD1
clone size: once
J gene: TRBJ1-6
CDR3 protein: CASSSQGENSPLHF
CDR3 DNA: TGTGCCAGCAGCTCACAGGGGGAAAATTCACCCCTCCACTTT

V gene: TRBV7-9
D gene: TRBD1
clone size: NA
J gene: TRBJ1-3
CDR3 protein: CASSWQGASGNTIYF
CDR3 DNA: TGTGCCAGCAGCTGGCAGGGGGCGTCTGGAAACACCATATATTTT

V gene: TRBV5-1
D gene: NA
clone size: NA
J gene: TRBJ2-7
CDR3 protein: CASSLGGTPQSYEQYF
CDR3 DNA: TGCGCCAGCAGCTTGGGTGGGACACCTCAATCCTACGAGCAGTACTTC

V gene: TRBV11-2
D gene: TRBD1
clone size: NA
J gene: TRBJ1-1
CDR3 protein: CASSPNTGGTEAFF
CDR3 DNA: TGTGCCAGCAGTCCAAATACAGGGGGCACTGAAGCTTTCTTT

V gene: TRBV25-1
D gene: NA
clone size: NA
J gene: TRBJ1-4
CDR3 protein: CASRPFLGGLGEKLFF
CDR3 DNA: TGTGCCAGCAGACCGTTCCTTGGGGGCCTTGGTGAAAAACTGTTTTTT

V gene: TRBV19
D gene: NA
clone size: NA
J gene: TRBJ2-2
CDR3 protein: CASSIGQNTGELFF
CDR3 DNA: TGTGCCAGTAGTATAGGGCAAAACACCGGGGAGCTGTTTTTT

V gene: TRBV21-1
D gene: NA
clone size: NA
J gene: TRBJ2-1
CDR3 protein: CASSKVPSGGAQYNEQFF
CDR3 DNA: TGTGCCAGCAGCAAAGTGCCTAGCGGGGGGGCGCAGTACAATGAGCAGTTCTTC

V gene: TRBV4-3
D gene: NA
clone size: NA
J gene: TRBJ1-2
CDR3 protein: CASSQADYGYTF
CDR3 DNA: TGCGCCAGCAGCCAAGCAGACTATGGCTACACCTTC

V gene: TRBV5-1
D gene: NA
clone size: NA
J gene: TRBJ2-5
CDR3 protein: CASSLGPGYQETQYF
CDR3 DNA: TGCGCCAGCAGCTTGGGCCCAGGATACCAAGAGACCCAGTACTTC

V gene: TRBV20-1
D gene: NA
clone size: NA
J gene: TRBJ1-4
CDR3 protein: CSARVIEKLFF
CDR3 DNA: TGCAGTGCTAGAGTTATAGAAAAACTGTTTTTT

V gene: TRBV19
D gene: NA
clone size: once
J gene: TRBJ1-1
CDR3 protein: CASSTQTLNTEAFF
CDR3 DNA: TGTGCCAGTAGTACCCAGACACTGAACACTGAAGCTTTCTTT

V gene: TRBV28
D gene: NA
clone size: NA
J gene: TRBJ2-1
CDR3 protein: CASRGSSYNEQFF
CDR3 DNA: TGTGCCAGCAGGGGGAGCTCCTACAATGAGCAGTTCTTC

V gene: TRBV7-6
D gene: NA
clone size: NA
J gene: TRBJ1-6
CDR3 protein: CASSPGGGSPLHF
CDR3 DNA: TGTGCCAGCAGCCCTGGGGGGGGCTCACCCCTCCACTTT

V gene: TRBV28
D gene: NA
clone size: NA
J gene: TRBJ2-7
CDR3 protein: CASVQGGSSYEQYF
CDR3 DNA: TGTGCCAGCGTACAGGGTGGGAGCTCCTACGAGCAGTACTTC

V gene: TRBV5-1
D gene: TRBD1
clone size: NA
J gene: TRBJ2-2
CDR3 protein: CASSLGTGGLTGELFF
CDR3 DNA: TGCGCCAGCAGCTTGGGGACAGGGGGTTTAACCGGGGAGCTGTTTTTT

V gene: TRBV2
D gene: NA
clone size: NA
J gene: TRBJ1-5
CDR3 protein: CAVRLGTQRGNQPQHF
CDR3 DNA: TGTGCCGTGCGGCTGGGGACACAAAGGGGCAATCAGCCCCAGCATTTT

V gene: TRBV5-1
D gene: NA
clone size: NA
J gene: TRBJ1-1
CDR3 protein: CASRSTGRNTEAFF
CDR3 DNA: TGCGCCAGTAGATCTACAGGGAGGAACACTGAAGCTTTCTTT

V gene: TRBV5-1
D gene: NA
clone size: NA
J gene: TRBJ2-1
CDR3 protein: CASSRDSSYNEQFF
CDR3 DNA: TGCGCCAGCAGCCGGGACTCCTCCTACAATGAGCAGTTCTTC

V gene: TRBV27
D gene: TRBD1
clone size: NA
J gene: TRBJ1-5
CDR3 protein: CASSPGQNFNQPQHF
CDR3 DNA: TGTGCCAGCAGCCCGGGACAGAACTTCAATCAGCCCCAGCATTTT

V gene: TRBV6-4
D gene: TRBD2
clone size: once
J gene: TRBJ2-3
CDR3 protein: CASSERGVRDTQYF
CDR3 DNA: TGTGCCAGCAGCGAGCGGGGGGTACGGGATACGCAGTATTTT

V gene: TRBV6-1
D gene: NA
clone size: few
J gene: TRBJ2-7
CDR3 protein: CASSEAAVAYEQYF
CDR3 DNA: TGTGCCAGCAGTGAAGCGGCGGTAGCGTACGAGCAGTACTTC

V gene: TRBV12-3/TRBV12-4
D gene: NA
clone size: NA
J gene: TRBJ1-5
CDR3 protein: CASSVGGQPQHF
CDR3 DNA: TGTGCCAGCAGTGTGGGGGGTCAGCCCCAGCATTTT

V gene: TRBV5-1
D gene: TRBD1
clone size: NA
J gene: TRBJ1-2
CDR3 protein: CASSLEGTGTYGYTF
CDR3 DNA: TGCGCCAGCAGCTTGGAGGGGACAGGGACCTATGGCTACACCTTC

V gene: TRBV5-6
D gene: NA
clone size: NA
J gene: TRBJ1-2
CDR3 protein: CASSGTLNYGYTF
CDR3 DNA: TGTGCCAGCAGCGGGACACTTAACTATGGCTACACCTTC

V gene: TRBV3-1/TRBV3-2
D gene: NA
clone size: few
J gene: TRBJ1-6
CDR3 protein: CASSQAGGLYNSPLHF
CDR3 DNA: TGTGCCAGCAGCCAGGCAGGAGGTCTCTATAATTCACCCCTCCACTTT

V gene: TRBV10-3
D gene: NA
clone size: NA
J gene: TRBJ1-2
CDR3 protein: CAISEHNYGYTF
CDR3 DNA: TGTGCCATCAGTGAACATAACTATGGCTACACCTTC

V gene: TRBV5-1
D gene: NA
clone size: NA
J gene: TRBJ2-7
CDR3 protein: CASSLDRLGEQYF
CDR3 DNA: TGCGCCAGCAGCTTGGACCGGCTAGGCGAGCAGTACTTC

V gene: TRBV28
D gene: TRBD2
clone size: NA
J gene: TRBJ2-1
CDR3 protein: CASSLILRTSGEGYNEQFF
CDR3 DNA: TGTGCCAGCAGTTTGATACTTAGGACTAGCGGGGAGGGCTACAATGAGCAGTTCTTC

V gene: TRBV4-1
D gene: TRBD1
clone size: NA
J gene: TRBJ2-5
CDR3 protein: CASRDPGGQETQYF
CDR3 DNA: TGCGCCAGCCGGGACCCAGGGGGTCAAGAGACCCAGTACTTC

V gene: TRBV4-1
D gene: NA
clone size: NA
J gene: TRBJ1-6
CDR3 protein: CASSQEIGSVDNSPLHF
CDR3 DNA: TGCGCCAGCAGCCAAGAGATCGGGAGTGTTGACAATTCACCCCTCCACTTT

V gene: TRBV19
D gene: NA
clone size: NA
J gene: TRBJ1-6
CDR3 protein: CASSSHPQATGYGSPLHF
CDR3 DNA: TGCGCCAGTAGTTCTCACCCCCAGGCGACAGGATATGGTTCACCCCTCCACTTT

V gene: TRBV7-9
D gene: TRBD1
clone size: NA
J gene: TRBJ2-2
CDR3 protein: CASSVGQGAGELFF
CDR3 DNA: TGTGCCAGCAGCGTTGGACAGGGTGCCGGGGAGCTGTTTTTT